This TCR beta chain was captured in a study of human T cells and chemical hapten exposure. Time point meaning: patch test 3, about 24 weeks after DPC sensitization. Treatment here: therapeutic diphenylcyclopropenone sensitization with weekly scalp DPC. Blood draws came before every patch-test application. Extraction of total RNA was performed on unfractionated whole blood. The germline gives CDR1 MNHEY, CDR2 SVGEGT. The CDR3 is 13 residues long. The V and J ends lost 6 bases and 4 bases respectively, with 12 bases between them. Original analysis: TCR counts had a median of approximately 87,000 per sample and spanned roughly 20,000 to 750,000. TCRdb re-derived calls from the RACE reads in MiXCR, one entry per CDR3 protein. These V and J calls derive from TCRdb rather than the authors' analysis. The table has 210,000 or so distinct CDR3 sequences, about 25% seen once.

This sequence originates from a woman between 40 and 55 years old with alopecia areata. Some clones in this sample may be carry-over from other donors' samples. This chain uses TRBV6-2 or TRBV6-3 with TRBJ1-2; tentative D call: TRBD1 (6 bases). The specimen comprised whole blood, sampled in connection with sensitization to the hapten diphenylcyclopropenone (DPC). The chain's CDR3 is CASSNTGTYGYTF. CDR3 bases: TGTGCCAGCAGCAACACAGGGACCTATGGCTACACCTTC.